A selection of T cell receptor beta chains follows, all from one sample in a study of cytomegalovirus exposure and HLA in healthy donors. Repertoires were generated with immunoSEQ multiplex PCR, while TCRdb's copy carries only in-frame clones and drops some. The sample has under 200,000 clones, around 80% seen once. Sequenced input: PBMCs. The source is a man in his fifties or sixties in good health and CMV-seropositive. The CDR3 runs from the conserved cysteine through the conserved F or W.

>TRBJ1-1|TRBV6-5
CASSYSTNRGTEAFF
>TRBJ1-5|TRBV6-5
CASSPVPHQPQHF
>TRBJ2-2|TRBV7-9
CASMSGELFF
>TRBJ1-2|TRBV5-6
CASSLEGWTPDYGYTF
>TRBJ2-7|TRBV6-1
CASSASQGAGEQYF
>TRBJ1-2|TRBV11-2
CASSPWTQPNGYTF
>TRBJ2-2|TRBV7-9
CASSLGQGNTGELFF
>TRBJ1-5|TRBV29-1
CSVGGRSRNLWGNQPQHF
>TRBJ1-5|TRBV15
CATSRGGINQPQHF
>TRBJ2-7|TRBV6-5
CASSYSSYVSYEQYF